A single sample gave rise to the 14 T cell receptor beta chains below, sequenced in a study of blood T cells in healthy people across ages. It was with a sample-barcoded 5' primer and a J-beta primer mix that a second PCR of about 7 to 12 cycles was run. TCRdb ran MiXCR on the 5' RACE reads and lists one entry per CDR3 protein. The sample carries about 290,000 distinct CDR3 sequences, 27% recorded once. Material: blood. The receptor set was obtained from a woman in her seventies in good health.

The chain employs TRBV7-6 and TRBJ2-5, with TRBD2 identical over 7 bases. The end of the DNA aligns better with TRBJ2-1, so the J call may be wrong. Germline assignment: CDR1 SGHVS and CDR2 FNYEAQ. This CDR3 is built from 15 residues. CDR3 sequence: CASSLRVKGGGEQFF. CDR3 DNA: TGTGCCAGCAGCTTAAGAGTAAAGGGCGGGGGTGAGCAGTTCTTC.

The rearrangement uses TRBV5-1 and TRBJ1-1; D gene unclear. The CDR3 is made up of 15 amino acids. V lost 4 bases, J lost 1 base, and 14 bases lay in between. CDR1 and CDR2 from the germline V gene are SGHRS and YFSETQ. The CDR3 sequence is CASSRGVGTNTEAFF. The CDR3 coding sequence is TGCGCCAGCAGCCGGGGAGTGGGAACGAACACTGAAGCTTTCTTT.

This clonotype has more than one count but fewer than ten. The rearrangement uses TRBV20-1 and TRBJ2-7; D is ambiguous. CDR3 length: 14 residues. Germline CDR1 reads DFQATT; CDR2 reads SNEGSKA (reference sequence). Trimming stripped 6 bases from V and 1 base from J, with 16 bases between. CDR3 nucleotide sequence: TGCAGTGCCCCCCAGGCGGCTGGATCCTACGAGCAGTACTTC. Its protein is CSAPQAAGSYEQYF.

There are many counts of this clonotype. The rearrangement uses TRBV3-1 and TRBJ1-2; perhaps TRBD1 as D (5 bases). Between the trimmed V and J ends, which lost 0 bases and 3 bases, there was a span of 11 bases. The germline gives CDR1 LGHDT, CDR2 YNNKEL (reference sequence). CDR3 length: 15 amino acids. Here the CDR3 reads CASSQDLGVDYGYTF. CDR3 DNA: TGTGCCAGCAGCCAAGATCTGGGGGTGGACTATGGCTACACCTTC.

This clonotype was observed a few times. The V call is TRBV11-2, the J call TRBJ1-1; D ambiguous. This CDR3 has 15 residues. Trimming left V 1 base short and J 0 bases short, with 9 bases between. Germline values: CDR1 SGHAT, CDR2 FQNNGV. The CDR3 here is CASSLVDPLNTEAFF. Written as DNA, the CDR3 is TGTGCCAGCAGCTTAGTGGACCCCTTGAACACTGAAGCTTTCTTT.

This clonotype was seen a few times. The CDR3 protein is CASSQELGRPDTQYF. In DNA form, the CDR3 reads TGCGCCAGCAGCCAGGAATTGGGTAGGCCAGATACGCAGTATTTT. The rearrangement joins TRBV5-1 to TRBJ2-3; the D is unclear. This CDR3 has 15 amino acids. Trimming stripped 4 bases from V and 4 bases from J, with 16 bases between. From germline, CDR1 is SGHRS and CDR2 YFSETQ.

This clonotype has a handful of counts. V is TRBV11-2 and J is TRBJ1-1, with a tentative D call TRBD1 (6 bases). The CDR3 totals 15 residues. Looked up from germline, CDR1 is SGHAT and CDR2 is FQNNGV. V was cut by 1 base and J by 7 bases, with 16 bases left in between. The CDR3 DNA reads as TGTGCCAGCAGCTTAGGGGGGCGGGGGTTGGTTGAAGCTTTCTTT. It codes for CASSLGGRGLVEAFF.

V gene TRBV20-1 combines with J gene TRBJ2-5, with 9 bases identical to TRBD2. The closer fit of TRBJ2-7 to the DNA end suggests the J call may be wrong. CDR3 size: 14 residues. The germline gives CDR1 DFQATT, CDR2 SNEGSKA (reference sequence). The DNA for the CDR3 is TGCAGTGCCATGATTAGCGGGAGCTCCTACGAGCAGTACTTC. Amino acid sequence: CSAMISGSSYEQYF.

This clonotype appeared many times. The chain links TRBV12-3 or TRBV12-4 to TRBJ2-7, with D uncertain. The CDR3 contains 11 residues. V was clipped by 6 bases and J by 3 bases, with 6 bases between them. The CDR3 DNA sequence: TGTGCCAGCAGCCGTGGCTACGAGCAGTACTTC. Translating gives CASSRGYEQYF.

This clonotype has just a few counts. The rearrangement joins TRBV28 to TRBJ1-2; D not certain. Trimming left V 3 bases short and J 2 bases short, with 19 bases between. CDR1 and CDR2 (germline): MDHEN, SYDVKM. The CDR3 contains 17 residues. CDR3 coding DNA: TGTGCCAGCAGTTTTCTATCGGGAAGAACGGCCAACTATGGCTACACCTTC. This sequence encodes CASSFLSGRTANYGYTF.

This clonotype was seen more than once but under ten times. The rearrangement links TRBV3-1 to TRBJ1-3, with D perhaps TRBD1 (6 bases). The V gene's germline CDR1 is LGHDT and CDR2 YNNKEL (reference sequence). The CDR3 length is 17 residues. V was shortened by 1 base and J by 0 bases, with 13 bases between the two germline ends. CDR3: CASSQAVGTSSGNTIYF. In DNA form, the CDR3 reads TGTGCCAGCAGCCAAGCAGTGGGGACAAGCTCTGGAAACACCATATATTTT.

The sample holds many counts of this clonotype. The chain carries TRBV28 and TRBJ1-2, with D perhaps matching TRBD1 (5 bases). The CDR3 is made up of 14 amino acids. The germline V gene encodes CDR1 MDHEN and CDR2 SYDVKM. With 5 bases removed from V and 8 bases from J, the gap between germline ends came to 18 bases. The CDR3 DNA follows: TGTGCCAGCAGTCTTGGGGCCAGGTCGGAAGGCTACACCTTC. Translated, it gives CASSLGARSEGYTF.

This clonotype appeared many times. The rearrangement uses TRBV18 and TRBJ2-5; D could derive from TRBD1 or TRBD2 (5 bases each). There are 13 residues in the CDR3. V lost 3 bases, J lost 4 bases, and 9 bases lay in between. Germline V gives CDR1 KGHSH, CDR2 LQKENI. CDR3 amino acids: CASSPRDGETQYF. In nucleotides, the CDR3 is TGTGCCAGCTCACCCCGGGACGGAGAGACCCAGTACTTC.

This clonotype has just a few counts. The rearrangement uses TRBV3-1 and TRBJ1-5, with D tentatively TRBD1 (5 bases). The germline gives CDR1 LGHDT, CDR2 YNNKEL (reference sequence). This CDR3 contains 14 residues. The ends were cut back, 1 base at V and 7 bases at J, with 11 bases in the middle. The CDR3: CASSQAQGGQPQHF. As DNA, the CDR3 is TGTGCCAGCAGCCAAGCCCAGGGAGGGCAGCCCCAGCATTTT. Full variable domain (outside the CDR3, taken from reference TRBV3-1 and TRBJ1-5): DTAVSQTPKYLVTQMGNDKSIKCEQNLGHDTMYWYKQDSKKFLKIMFSYNNKELIINETVPNRFSPKSPDKAHLNLHINSLELGDSAVYFCASSQAQGGQPQHFGDGTRLSIL.